The 21 T cell receptor beta chains reported below all come from one sample, sequenced in a study of tumour-infiltrating T cells in Burkitt lymphoma. This table comes from immunoSEQ multiplex PCR, and its TCRdb copy is limited to in-frame clones, with some not included. The sample shows a few thousand clones, around 14% of them seen only once. The sequenced sample consisted of tumor tissue. These receptors were collected from a human donor with Burkitt lymphoma.

This chain joins TRBV7-8 and TRBJ2-5; 9 nucleotides agree with TRBD2. After removal of 1 base from V and 2 bases from J, the junction contained 5 bases not matched to a gene. The CDR3 contains 16 residues. Germline lookup yields CDR1 SGHVS and CDR2 FQNEAQ. CDR3 sequence reads: CASSLVSTSGQETQYF. For the CDR3, the DNA is TGTGCCAGCAGCTTAGTGTCGACTAGCGGACAAGAGACCCAGTACTTC.

This chain links TRBV7-3 with TRBJ1-2; D is perhaps TRBD1 (5 bases). The V end lost 5 bases, the J end lost 3 bases, and 13 bases lay between the germline ends. CDR1 is SGHTA, CDR2 FQGTGA, per germline. This CDR3 has 14 residues. The CDR3 loop reads CASSDGTDYYGYTF. In DNA, the CDR3 is TGTGCCAGCAGCGACGGGACGGATTACTATGGCTACACCTTC.

V gene TRBV27 combines with J gene TRBJ1-2, with 11 bases that match TRBD1. CDR1 is MNHEY, CDR2 SMNVEV, per germline (reference sequence). There are 15 residues in the CDR3. Germline trimming cut 7 bases from V and 0 bases from J; bases unmatched to any gene: 4. CDR3 region: CASTPGQGANYGYTF. As DNA, the CDR3 is TGTGCCAGCACCCCGGGACAGGGGGCTAACTATGGCTACACCTTC.

There are a few counts of this clone. The genes are TRBV6-1 and TRBJ1-1; possibly TRBD1 for D (5 bases). The CDR3 length is 15 residues. Deletions cut 6 bases from V and 5 bases from J, with 19 bases between. The germline CDR1 and CDR2 sequences are MNHNS and SASEGT. The CDR3, as DNA: TGTGCCAGCAGGACGAGATCAGGGAGGGGAACTGAAGCTTTCTTT. It translates to CASRTRSGRGTEAFF.

The gene calls are TRBV28 and TRBJ1-2, with D maybe TRBD1 (5 bases). The germline V gene has CDR1 MDHEN and CDR2 SYDVKM. Trimming cost V 5 bases and J 8 bases, with 12 bases left between them. This CDR3 region has 12 residues. CDR3 DNA sequence: TGTGCCAGCAGTACGGGGACTCGGGGCTACACCTTC. This codes for CASSTGTRGYTF.

This clone was counted only a few times. The chain recombines TRBV7-3 with TRBJ2-1; D gene ambiguous. Germline V gene lookup returns CDR1 SGHTA and CDR2 FQGTGA. V was clipped by 2 bases and J by 4 bases, with 6 bases between them. The CDR3 is 13 amino acids. CDR3: CASSLLGYNEQFF. In DNA, the CDR3 is TGTGCCAGCAGCTTACTAGGTTACAATGAGCAGTTCTTC.

CDR3 loop: CASSLGQDNEQFF. The CDR3 nucleotides read TGTGCCAGCTCACTCGGACAGGACAATGAGCAGTTCTTC. The chain uses TRBV18 and TRBJ2-1, with TRBD1 matching over 7 bases. Germline values: CDR1 KGHSH, CDR2 LQKENI. The CDR3 is made up of 13 amino acids. V gave up 4 bases and J gave up 5 bases; unmatched junction bases: 2.

This clone was counted between two and nine times. V is TRBV4-1 and J is TRBJ1-1; D remains unclear. Trimming took 0 bases from V and 5 from J, leaving 13 bases between them. Germline CDR1 reads MGHRA; CDR2 reads YSYEKL. This CDR3 contains 15 residues. The CDR3 DNA reads as TGCGCCAGCAGCCAAGATCTAGAGGGCTGGACTGAAGCTTTCTTT. This encodes CASSQDLEGWTEAFF.

For this clone: At one end the junction does not follow the germline gene, possibly because of a read error. The chain employs TRBV2 and TRBJ2-2, with TRBD1 identical over 7 bases. Germline loops: CDR1 SNHLY, CDR2 FYNNEI. The CDR3 sequence is 15 residues long. CDR3 residues: CASREDRVKAGELFF. The CDR3 DNA reads as TGTGCCAGCAGGGAAGACAGGGTAAAGGCCGGGGAGCTGTTTTTT.

The rearrangement uses TRBV10-3 and TRBJ2-1; a weak D match, TRBD2 (6 bases). This CDR3 spans 17 amino acids. Germline CDR1 and CDR2: ENHRY and SYGVKD. The V end was cut by 2 bases, the J end by 5 bases, with 19 bases between. CDR3 region: CAISETSLNRGDNEQFF. The CDR3 bases are TGTGCCATCAGTGAGACTAGCCTGAACCGGGGAGACAATGAGCAGTTCTTC.

This clone turned up a few times. The J gene is TRBJ2-7, the V gene TRBV5-6, with a tentative D call TRBD1 (5 bases). The CDR3 runs 14 residues. With 4 bases removed from V and 1 base from J, the gap between germline ends came to 12 bases. Germline assignment: CDR1 SGHDT and CDR2 YYEEEE. The CDR3 here is CASSLGATSYEQYF. Here the CDR3 DNA reads TGTGCCAGCAGCCTTGGGGCAACGTCCTACGAGCAGTACTTC.

The rearrangement joins TRBV7-9 to TRBJ2-4, with TRBD1 identical over 9 bases. Germline CDR1 reads SEHNR; CDR2 reads FQNEAQ (reference sequence). V dropped 5 bases and J dropped 5; count of bases not matched to a gene: 4. The CDR3 is 14 residues long. The CDR3 DNA reads TGTGCCAGCAGCACCAGGGACAGGGAAAACATTCAGTACTTC. Translation gives CASSTRDRENIQYF.

This clone showed up just a few times. J is TRBJ2-7 and V is TRBV7-6, with 8 bases fitting TRBD1. CDR3 length equals 15 residues. The trim removed 5 bases at V and 0 bases at J, leaving 6 bases unmatched. Germline values: CDR1 SGHVS, CDR2 FNYEAQ. CDR3 bases: TGTGCCAGCAGCCCTCGACAGGGGAGCTCCTACGAGCAGTACTTC. This sequence encodes CASSPRQGSSYEQYF.

This clone occurred a few times. Other DNA sequences in this sample translate to the same CDR3. This chain links TRBV18 with TRBJ2-5; D remains unclear. The germline V gene has CDR1 KGHSH and CDR2 LQKENI. This CDR3 region has 14 residues. V shed 1 base and J shed 4 bases, with 10 bases lying between them. CDR3 loop: CASSPQVIRETQYF. The CDR3 bases are TGTGCCAGCTCACCACAAGTAATTCGAGAGACCCAGTACTTC.

The J gene is TRBJ1-6, the V gene TRBV7-2; unclear D gene. This CDR3 region has 18 residues. Germline assignment: CDR1 SGHTA and CDR2 FQGNSA. The V gene lost 6 bases and the J gene lost 0 bases, with 18 bases spanning the gap. DNA for the CDR3: TGTGCCAGCAGTAACCCGGTGGGGTTTAGCTCCTATAATTCACCCCTCCACTTT. This sequence encodes CASSNPVGFSSYNSPLHF. Based on the CDR3 plus reference TRBV7-2 and TRBJ1-6, the full variable domain is GAGVSQSPSNKVTEKGKDVELRCDPISGHTALYWYRQSLGQGLEFLIYFQGNSAPDKSGLPSDRFSAERTGGSVSTLTIQRTQQEDSAVYLCASSNPVGFSSYNSPLHFGNGTRLTVT.

This chain connects TRBV5-4 to TRBJ2-1; 7 nucleotides align to TRBD1. The CDR3 contains 12 residues. V lost 0 bases, J lost 11 bases, and 2 bases stayed unmatched. The germline V gene encodes CDR1 SGHNT and CDR2 YYREEE (reference sequence). CDR3 loop: CASSLGQGQQFF. CDR3 bases: TGTGCCAGCAGCTTGGGACAGGGTCAGCAGTTCTTC.

Notes on this clone: A read error may produce the germline difference seen at one junction end. The chain couples TRBV11-2 to TRBJ2-6; TRBD1 is a possible D gene (6 bases). The CDR3 is 15 residues long. Germline V gives CDR1 SGHAT, CDR2 FQNNGV. DNA of the CDR3: TGTGCCAGTAGCTTTGAGGGGGCTGGGGCCAACGTCCTGACTTTC. This codes for CASSFEGAGANVLTF.

This clone was seen more than once but under ten times. This sequence joins TRBV7-2 and TRBJ2-1; D might be TRBD2 (5 bases). This CDR3 has 15 residues. The germline gives CDR1 SGHTA, CDR2 FQGNSA. V was trimmed by 1 base and J by 7 bases, leaving 14 bases between them. The CDR3: CASSLGHSGSNEQFF. CDR3 nucleotides: TGTGCCAGCAGCTTAGGCCACTCTGGGAGTAATGAGCAGTTCTTC.

The chain couples TRBV5-5 to TRBJ1-2; possible D gene TRBD1, 5 bases. Per the germline V gene, CDR1 is SGHKS and CDR2 is YYEKEE (reference sequence). The CDR3 contains 13 residues. The CDR3 coding sequence is TGTGCTACGGGGCAGGGAGGCAACTATGGCTACACCTTC. Its protein product is CATGQGGNYGYTF.

CDR3 nucleotides: TGTGCCAGCAGCGTAGAGGGAGTTGGAGAAAACATTCAGTACTTC. Translating it yields CASSVEGVGENIQYF. The gene calls are TRBV9 and TRBJ2-4; TRBD2 is a possible D gene (5 bases). From germline, CDR1 is SGDLS and CDR2 YYNGEE. This CDR3 comprises 15 residues. V lost 0 bases to trimming and J lost 5 bases, with 12 bases between them.

This chain uses TRBV11-2 with TRBJ2-5; D might be TRBD2 (5 bases). Trimming left V 2 bases short and J 0 bases short, with 10 bases between. Germline values: CDR1 SGHAT, CDR2 FQNNGV. This CDR3 has 15 residues. The CDR3 DNA is TGTGCCAGCAGCTTATCGCTAGCAAACCAAGAGACCCAGTACTTC. It is translated as CASSLSLANQETQYF.